Given below is one TCR beta chain in context. Its antigen is unidentified. The source of the sample is a study of T cell responses to AZD1222 COVID-19 vaccine. Study-wide results and limits: Spike-wide vaccine-associated CD4 TCRs dominated at 160-218 and 743-854. Every sample of the repertoires postdated the peak T cell response.

Looked up from germline, CDR1 is MNHEY and CDR2 is SVGAGI. CDR3 size: 14 residues. With V trimmed by 5 bases and J by 8 bases, 6 bases remained unmatched. TCRdb keeps only in-frame clones here, not all; method: immunoSEQ multiplex PCR. Found here are roughly 150,000 clones, roughly 85% of them singletons; the top ten hold around 1.1%. Investigators merged groups given second doses at roughly 4 or roughly 12 weeks. The sample consisted of peripheral blood, taken 28 days after the second AZD1222 dose. The receptor was isolated from an adult who received the AZD1222 COVID-19 vaccine. V usage is TRBV6-5 and J usage is TRBJ2-1, with 10 bases lining up with TRBD1. The CDR3 DNA follows: TGTGCCAGCAGTCAGGACAGGGGGTTCTATGAGCAGTTCTTC. Translated: CASSQDRGFYEQFF.